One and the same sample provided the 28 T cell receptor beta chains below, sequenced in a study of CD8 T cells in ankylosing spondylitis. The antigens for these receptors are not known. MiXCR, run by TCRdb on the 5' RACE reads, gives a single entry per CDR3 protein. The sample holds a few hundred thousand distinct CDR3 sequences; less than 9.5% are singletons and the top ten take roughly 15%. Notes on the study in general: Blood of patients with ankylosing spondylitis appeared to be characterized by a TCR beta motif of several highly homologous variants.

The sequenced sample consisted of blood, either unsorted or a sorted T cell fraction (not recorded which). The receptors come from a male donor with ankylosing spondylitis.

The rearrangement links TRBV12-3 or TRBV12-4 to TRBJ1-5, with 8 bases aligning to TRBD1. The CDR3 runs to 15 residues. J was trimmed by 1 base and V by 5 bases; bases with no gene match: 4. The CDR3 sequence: CASSQGARSNQPQHF. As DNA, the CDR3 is TGTGCCAGCAGTCAGGGGGCTCGGAGCAATCAGCCCCAGCATTTT.

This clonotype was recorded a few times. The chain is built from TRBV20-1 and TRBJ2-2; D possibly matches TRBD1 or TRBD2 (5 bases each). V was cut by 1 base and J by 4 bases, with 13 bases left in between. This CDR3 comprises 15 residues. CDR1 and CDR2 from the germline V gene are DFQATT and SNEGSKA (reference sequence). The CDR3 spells CSARVTRETTGELFF. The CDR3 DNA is TGCAGTGCTAGAGTAACCAGGGAGACCACCGGGGAGCTGTTTTTT.

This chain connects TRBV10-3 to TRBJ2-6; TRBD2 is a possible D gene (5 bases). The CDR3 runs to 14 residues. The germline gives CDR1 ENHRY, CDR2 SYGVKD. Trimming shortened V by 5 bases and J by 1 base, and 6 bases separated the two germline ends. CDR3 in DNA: TGTGCCATCAGTCTAGCTTCTGGGGCCAACGTCCTGACTTTC. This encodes CAISLASGANVLTF.

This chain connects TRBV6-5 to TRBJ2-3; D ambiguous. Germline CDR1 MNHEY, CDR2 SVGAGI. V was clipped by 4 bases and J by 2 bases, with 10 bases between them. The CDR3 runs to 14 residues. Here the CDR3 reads CASSWRIATDTQYF. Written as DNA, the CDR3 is TGTGCCAGCAGTTGGAGAATTGCCACAGATACGCAGTATTTT.

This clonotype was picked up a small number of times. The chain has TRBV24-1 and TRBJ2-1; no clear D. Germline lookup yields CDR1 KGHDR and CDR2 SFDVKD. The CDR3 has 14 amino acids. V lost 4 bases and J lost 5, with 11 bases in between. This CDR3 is CATSESGTDNEQFF. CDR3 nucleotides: TGTGCCACCAGTGAGTCGGGTACGGACAATGAGCAGTTCTTC.

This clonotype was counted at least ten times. CDR3 nucleotide sequence: TGTGCCAGCACCCGGGACCCCAATCAGCCCCAGCATTTT. It codes for CASTRDPNQPQHF. This chain connects TRBV5-5 to TRBJ1-5; TRBD1 is a possible D gene (5 bases). This CDR3 is 13 amino acids long. V was cut by 6 bases and J by 3 bases, with 10 bases left in between. The V gene's germline CDR1 is SGHKS and CDR2 YYEKEE (reference sequence).

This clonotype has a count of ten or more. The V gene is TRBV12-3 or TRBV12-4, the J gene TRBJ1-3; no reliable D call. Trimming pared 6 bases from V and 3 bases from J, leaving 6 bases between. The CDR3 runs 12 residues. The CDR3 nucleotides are TGTGCCAGCAGCGGCAGTGGAAACACCATATATTTT. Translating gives CASSGSGNTIYF.

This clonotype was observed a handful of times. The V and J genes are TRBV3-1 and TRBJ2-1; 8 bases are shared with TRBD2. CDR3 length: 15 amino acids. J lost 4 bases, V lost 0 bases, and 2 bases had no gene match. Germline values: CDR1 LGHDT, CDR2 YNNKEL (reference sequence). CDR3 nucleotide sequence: TGTGCCAGCAGCCAAGAGGCTAGCGGGTACAATGAGCAGTTCTTC. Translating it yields CASSQEASGYNEQFF.

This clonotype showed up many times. The CDR3 reads CASRRLAGGIGELFF. CDR3 in DNA: TGTGCCAGCAGGAGACTAGCGGGAGGGATTGGGGAGCTGTTTTTT. V gene TRBV28 combines with J gene TRBJ2-2; the match to TRBD2 covers 14 bases. Germline V gene lookup returns CDR1 MDHEN and CDR2 SYDVKM. The CDR3 contains 15 residues. The ends lost 6 bases at V and 8 bases at J; junction bases unmatched: 5.

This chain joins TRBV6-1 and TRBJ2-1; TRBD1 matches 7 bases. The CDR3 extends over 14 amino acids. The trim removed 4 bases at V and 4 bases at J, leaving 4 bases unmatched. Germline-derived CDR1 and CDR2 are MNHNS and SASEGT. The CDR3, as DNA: TGTGCCAGCAGTGCGACAGGGTCGTACAATGAGCAGTTCTTC. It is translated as CASSATGSYNEQFF.

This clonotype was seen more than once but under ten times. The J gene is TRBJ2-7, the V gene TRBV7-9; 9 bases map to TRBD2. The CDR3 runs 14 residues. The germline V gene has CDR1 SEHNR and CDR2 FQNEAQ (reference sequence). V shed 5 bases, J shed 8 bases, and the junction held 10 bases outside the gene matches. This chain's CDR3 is CASSQGGLAGKQYF. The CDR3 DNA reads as TGTGCCAGCAGCCAGGGGGGACTAGCAGGCAAGCAGTACTTC.

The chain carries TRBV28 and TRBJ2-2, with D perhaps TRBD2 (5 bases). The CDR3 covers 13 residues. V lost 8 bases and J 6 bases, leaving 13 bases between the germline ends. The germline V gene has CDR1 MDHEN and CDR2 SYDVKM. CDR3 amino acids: CASHPSKAGELFF. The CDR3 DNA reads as TGTGCCAGCCACCCTAGCAAGGCCGGGGAGCTGTTTTTT.

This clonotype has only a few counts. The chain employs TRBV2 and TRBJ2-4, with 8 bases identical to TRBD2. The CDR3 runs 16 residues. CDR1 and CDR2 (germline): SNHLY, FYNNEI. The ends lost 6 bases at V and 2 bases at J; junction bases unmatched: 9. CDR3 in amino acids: CASRTAGTRTKNIQYF. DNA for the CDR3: TGTGCCAGCAGGACGGCCGGGACTAGGACCAAAAACATTCAGTACTTC. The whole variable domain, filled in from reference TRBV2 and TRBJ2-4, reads EPEVTQTPSHQVTQMGQEVILRCVPISNHLYFYWYRQILGQKVEFLVSFYNNEISEKSEIFDDQFSVERPDGSNFTLKIRSTKLEDSAMYFCASRTAGTRTKNIQYFGAGTRLSVL.

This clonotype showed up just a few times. The CDR3 loop is CSILGPTQANEQFF. For the CDR3, the DNA is TGCAGTATCCTAGGGCCAACCCAGGCGAATGAGCAGTTCTTC. The chain carries TRBV20-1 and TRBJ2-1; D call uncertain. Germline lookup yields CDR1 DFQATT and CDR2 SNEGSKA (reference sequence). Trimming removed 8 bases from V and 7 bases from J, with 21 bases in between. The CDR3 extends over 14 amino acids.

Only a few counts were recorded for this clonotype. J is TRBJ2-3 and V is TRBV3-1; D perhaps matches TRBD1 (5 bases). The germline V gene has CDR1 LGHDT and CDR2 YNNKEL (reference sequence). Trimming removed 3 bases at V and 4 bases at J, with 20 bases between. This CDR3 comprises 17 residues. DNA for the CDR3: TGTGCCAGCAGCCAGCCCCTGGTTCAGGGATTCGCAGATACGCAGTATTTT. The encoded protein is CASSQPLVQGFADTQYF.

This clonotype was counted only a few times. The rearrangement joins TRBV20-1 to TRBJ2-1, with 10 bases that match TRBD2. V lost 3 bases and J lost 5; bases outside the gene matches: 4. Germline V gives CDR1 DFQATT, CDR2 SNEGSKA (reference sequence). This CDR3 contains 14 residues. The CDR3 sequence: CSASSSGRNNEQFF. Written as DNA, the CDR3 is TGCAGTGCTAGCTCTAGCGGGAGAAACAATGAGCAGTTCTTC.

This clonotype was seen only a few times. The CDR3 here is CASGLTIGQGEDEQFF. CDR3 nucleotides: TGTGCTAGTGGTTTGACAATTGGACAGGGTGAGGATGAGCAGTTCTTC. The chain carries TRBV12-5 and TRBJ2-1; 8 nucleotides line up with TRBD1. This CDR3 contains 16 residues. The germline CDR1 and CDR2 sequences are LGHNT and FRNRAP. The V segment lost 2 bases and the J segment 8 bases; nucleotides outside the gene matches: 11.

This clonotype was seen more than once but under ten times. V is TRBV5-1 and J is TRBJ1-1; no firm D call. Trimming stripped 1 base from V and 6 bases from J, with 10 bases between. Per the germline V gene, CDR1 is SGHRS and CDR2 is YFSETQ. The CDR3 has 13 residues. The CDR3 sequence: CASSLLSLAEAFF. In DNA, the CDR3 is TGCGCCAGCAGCTTGCTCTCCCTCGCTGAAGCTTTCTTT.

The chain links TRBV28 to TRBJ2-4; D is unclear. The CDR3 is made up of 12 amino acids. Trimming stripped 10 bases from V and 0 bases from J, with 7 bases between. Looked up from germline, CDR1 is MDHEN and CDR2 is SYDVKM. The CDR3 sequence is CATCSAKNIQYF. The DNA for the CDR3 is TGTGCCACTTGCTCAGCCAAAAACATTCAGTACTTC. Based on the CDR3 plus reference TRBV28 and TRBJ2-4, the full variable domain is DVKVTQSSRYLVKRTGEKVFLECVQDMDHENMFWYRQDPGLGLRLIYFSYDVKMKEKGDIPEGYSVSREKKERFSLILESASTNQTSMYLCATCSAKNIQYFGAGTRLSVL.

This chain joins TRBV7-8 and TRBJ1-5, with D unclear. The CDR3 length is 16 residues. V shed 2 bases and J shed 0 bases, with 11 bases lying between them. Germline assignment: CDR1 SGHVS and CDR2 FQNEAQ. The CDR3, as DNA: TGTGCCAGCAGCTTAACACGGTGGGGTAGCAATCAGCCCCAGCATTTT. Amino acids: CASSLTRWGSNQPQHF.

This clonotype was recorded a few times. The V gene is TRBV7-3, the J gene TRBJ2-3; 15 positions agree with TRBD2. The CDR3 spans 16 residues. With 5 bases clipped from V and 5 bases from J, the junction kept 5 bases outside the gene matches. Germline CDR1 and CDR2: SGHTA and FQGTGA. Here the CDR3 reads CASSPGLAGGEDTQYF. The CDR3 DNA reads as TGTGCCAGCAGCCCCGGACTAGCGGGAGGGGAAGATACGCAGTATTTT.

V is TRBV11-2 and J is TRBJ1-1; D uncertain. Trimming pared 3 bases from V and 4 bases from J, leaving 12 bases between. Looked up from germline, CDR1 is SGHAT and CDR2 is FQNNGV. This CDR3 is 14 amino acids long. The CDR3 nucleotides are TGTGCCAGCAGCTTGGCCCTGCCGACCACTGAAGCTTTCTTT. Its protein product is CASSLALPTTEAFF.

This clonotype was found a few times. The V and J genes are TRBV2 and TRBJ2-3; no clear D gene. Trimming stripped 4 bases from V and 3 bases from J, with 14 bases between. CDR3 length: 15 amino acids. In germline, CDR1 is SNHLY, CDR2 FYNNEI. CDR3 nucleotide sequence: TGTGCCAGCAGTGTCTCGCTAGGACGGACAGATACGCAGTATTTT. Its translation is CASSVSLGRTDTQYF.

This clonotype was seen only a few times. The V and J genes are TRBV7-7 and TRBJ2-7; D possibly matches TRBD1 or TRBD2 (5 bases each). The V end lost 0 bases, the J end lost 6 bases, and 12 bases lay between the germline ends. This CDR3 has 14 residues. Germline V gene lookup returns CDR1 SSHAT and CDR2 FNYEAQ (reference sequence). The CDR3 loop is CASSLAGTAGEQYF. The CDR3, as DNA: TGTGCCAGCAGCTTAGCCGGGACCGCCGGCGAGCAGTACTTC.

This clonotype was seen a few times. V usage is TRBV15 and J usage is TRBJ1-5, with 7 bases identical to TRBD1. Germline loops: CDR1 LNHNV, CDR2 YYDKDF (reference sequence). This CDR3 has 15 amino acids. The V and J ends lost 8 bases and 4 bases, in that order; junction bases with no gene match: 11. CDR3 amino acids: CATPSPTGPNQPQHF. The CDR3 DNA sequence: TGTGCCACCCCAAGCCCGACAGGGCCTAATCAGCCCCAGCATTTT.

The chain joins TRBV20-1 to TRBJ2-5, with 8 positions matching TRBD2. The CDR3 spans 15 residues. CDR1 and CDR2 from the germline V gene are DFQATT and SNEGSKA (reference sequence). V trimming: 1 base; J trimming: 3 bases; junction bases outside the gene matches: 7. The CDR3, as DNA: TGCAGTGCTAGAGTTAGCGGGACACTAAAAGAGACCCAGTACTTC. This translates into CSARVSGTLKETQYF.

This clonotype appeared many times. DNA for the CDR3: TGCGCCAGCAGGGCTTCGGCAGTTCGGACCGGGGAGCTGTTTTTT. Translating gives CASRASAVRTGELFF. This chain uses TRBV5-1 with TRBJ2-2, with D hard to call. Germline CDR1 and CDR2: SGHRS and YFSETQ. The CDR3 consists of 15 residues. The V gene lost 5 bases and the J gene lost 5 bases, with 16 bases spanning the gap.

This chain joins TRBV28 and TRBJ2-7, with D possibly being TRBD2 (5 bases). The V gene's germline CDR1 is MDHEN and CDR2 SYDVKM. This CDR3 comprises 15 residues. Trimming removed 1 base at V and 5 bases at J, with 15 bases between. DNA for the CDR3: TGTGCCAGCAGTTTATTGCCGGGGATCGTCCACGAGCAGTACTTC. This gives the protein CASSLLPGIVHEQYF.